Each of the 6 T cell receptor beta chains below was sequenced from the same sample in a study of T cells in Graves' hyperthyroidism and ophthalmopathy. RNA transcripts yielded amplified TCR beta CDR3 regions. The primer set for the first-round RT-PCR of the TCR CDR3 was HTBI. TCRdb redid the calling of the multiplex PCR reads with MiXCR, one entry per CDR3 protein. The repertoire consists of about 380,000 distinct CDR3 sequences, with 18% occurring once and the leading ten covering 35% to 50%. Sequencing was performed on blood. The receptors stem from a man between 18 and 29 years old with Graves' ophthalmopathy.

This clonotype showed up many times. The chain is built from TRBV29-1 and TRBJ1-2; TRBD1 aligns across 9 bases. The length of the CDR3 is 15 residues. The ends lost 6 bases at V and 5 bases at J; junction bases unmatched: 13. Germline CDR1 reads SQVTM; CDR2 reads ANQGSEA. CDR3 DNA: TGCAGCGTCGCTACCCGAAAGGGACAGGGATATGGCTACACCTTC. Translating gives CSVATRKGQGYGYTF.

This clonotype was counted at least ten times. The chain employs TRBV5-1 and TRBJ2-3; 9 positions match TRBD2. This CDR3 comprises 15 residues. Germline CDR1 is SGHRS and CDR2 is YFSETQ. V shed 7 bases and J 2 bases; nucleotides not matched to a gene: 8. Written as DNA, the CDR3 is TGCGCCAGCTTCTTTGGCGGGGGGGCCACAGATACGCAGTATTTT. Translating gives CASFFGGGATDTQYF.

This clonotype was seen at least ten times. This sequence joins TRBV18 and TRBJ2-5; tentative D call: TRBD2 (6 bases). CDR1 is KGHSH and CDR2 is LQKENI in the germline V gene. Trimming shortened V by 2 bases and J by 5 bases, and 9 bases separated the two germline ends. The CDR3 spans 13 residues. CDR3 nucleotides: TGTGCCAGCTCACCAGGGGGGAAGGAGACCCAGTACTTC. Amino acids: CASSPGGKETQYF. The entire variable domain, with the rest obtained from reference TRBV18 and TRBJ2-5, is as follows: NAGVMQNPRHLVRRRGQEARLRCSPMKGHSHVYWYRQLPEEGLKFMVYLQKENIIDESGMPKERFSAEFPKEGPSILRIQQVVRGDSAAYFCASSPGGKETQYFGPGTRLLVL.

This clonotype was recorded at least ten times. The V gene is TRBV6-5, the J gene TRBJ1-1; a weak D match, TRBD1 (6 bases). Looked up from germline, CDR1 is MNHEY and CDR2 is SVGAGI. The germline V and J ends were trimmed by 2 bases and 5 bases, with 21 bases remaining between them. The CDR3 covers 17 residues. The CDR3 DNA reads TGTGCCAGCAGTTACGGAGGGACAAGGGCTGGCAGAACTGAAGCTTTCTTT. Amino acid sequence: CASSYGGTRAGRTEAFF.

This clonotype was observed a few times. The chain couples TRBV7-6 to TRBJ2-2; TRBD2 agrees at 11 bases. CDR3 length: 16 amino acids. CDR1 SGHVS and CDR2 FNYEAQ come from the germline V gene. Trimming removed 1 base from V and 3 bases from J; junction bases left unmatched: 1. Here the CDR3 DNA reads TGTGCCAGCAGCTTAGGGGGACTAGCGGACACCGGGGAGCTGTTTTTT. Amino acids: CASSLGGLADTGELFF.

In its sample, this clonotype was seen many times. The V call is TRBV19, the J call TRBJ1-2, with TRBD1 matching over 11 bases. After removal of 7 bases from V and 4 bases from J, the junction contained 11 bases not matched to a gene. Germline CDR1 and CDR2: LNHDA and SQIVND (reference sequence). The CDR3 covers 16 residues. CDR3 DNA sequence: TGTGCCAGTACCCCGGACAGGGGGCGAATCGGCTATGGCTACACCTTC. The encoded protein is CASTPDRGRIGYGYTF.